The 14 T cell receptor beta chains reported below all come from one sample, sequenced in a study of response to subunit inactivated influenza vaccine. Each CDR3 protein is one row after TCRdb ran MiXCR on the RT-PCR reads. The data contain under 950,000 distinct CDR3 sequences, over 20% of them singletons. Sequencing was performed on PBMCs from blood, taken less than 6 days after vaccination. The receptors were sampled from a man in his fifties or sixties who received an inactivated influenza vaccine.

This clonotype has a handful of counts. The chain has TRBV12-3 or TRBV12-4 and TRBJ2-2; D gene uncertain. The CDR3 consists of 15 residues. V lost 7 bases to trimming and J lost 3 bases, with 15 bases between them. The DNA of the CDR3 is TGTGCCAGCACCTACTGGACCGGTGACACCGGGGAGCTGTTTTTT. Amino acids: CASTYWTGDTGELFF.

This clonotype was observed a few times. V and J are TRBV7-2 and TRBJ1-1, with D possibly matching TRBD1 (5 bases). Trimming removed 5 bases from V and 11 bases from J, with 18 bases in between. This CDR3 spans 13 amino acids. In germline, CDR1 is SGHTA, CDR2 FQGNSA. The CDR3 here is CASSVHPGLDAFF. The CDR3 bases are TGTGCCAGCAGCGTTCATCCGGGACTTGACGCTTTCTTT.

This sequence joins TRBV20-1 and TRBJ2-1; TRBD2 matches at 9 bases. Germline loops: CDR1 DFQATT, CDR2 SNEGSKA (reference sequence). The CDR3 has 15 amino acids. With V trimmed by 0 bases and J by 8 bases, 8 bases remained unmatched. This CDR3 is CSARDAGTSNYEQFF. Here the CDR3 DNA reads TGCAGTGCTAGAGACGCCGGGACTAGCAACTATGAGCAGTTCTTC.

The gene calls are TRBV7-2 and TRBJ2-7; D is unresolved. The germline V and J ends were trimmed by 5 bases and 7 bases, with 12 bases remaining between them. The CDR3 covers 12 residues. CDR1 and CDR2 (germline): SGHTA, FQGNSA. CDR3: CASSQVWGEQYF. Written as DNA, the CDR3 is TGTGCCAGCAGCCAGGTCTGGGGAGAGCAGTACTTC.

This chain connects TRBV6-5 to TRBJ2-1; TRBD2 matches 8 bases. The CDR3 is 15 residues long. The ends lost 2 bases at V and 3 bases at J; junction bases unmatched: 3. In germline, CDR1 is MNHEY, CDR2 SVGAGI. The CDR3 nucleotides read TGTGCCAGCAGTTACCGACTAGCGCACTACAATGAGCAGTTCTTC. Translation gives CASSYRLAHYNEQFF.

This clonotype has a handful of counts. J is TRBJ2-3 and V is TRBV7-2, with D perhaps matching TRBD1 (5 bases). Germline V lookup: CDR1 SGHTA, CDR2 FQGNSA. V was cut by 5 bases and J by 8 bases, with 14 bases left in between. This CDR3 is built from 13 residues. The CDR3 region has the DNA TGTGCCAGCAGCCGAGACAGCATTGGTACGCAGTATTTT. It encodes CASSRDSIGTQYF.

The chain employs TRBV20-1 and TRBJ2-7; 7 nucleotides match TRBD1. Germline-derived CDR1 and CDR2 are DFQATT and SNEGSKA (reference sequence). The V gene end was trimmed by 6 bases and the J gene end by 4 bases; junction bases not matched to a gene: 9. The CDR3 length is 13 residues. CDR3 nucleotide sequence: TGCAGTGCAACGACAGGGAACGGGTACGAGCAGTACTTC. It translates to CSATTGNGYEQYF.

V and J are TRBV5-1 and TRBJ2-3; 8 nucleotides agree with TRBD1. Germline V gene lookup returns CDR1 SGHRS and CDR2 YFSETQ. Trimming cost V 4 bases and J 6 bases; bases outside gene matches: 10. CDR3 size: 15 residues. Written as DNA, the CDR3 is TGCGCCAGCAGCGTATACAGGGGGTCGGGGGATACGCAGTATTTT. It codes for CASSVYRGSGDTQYF.

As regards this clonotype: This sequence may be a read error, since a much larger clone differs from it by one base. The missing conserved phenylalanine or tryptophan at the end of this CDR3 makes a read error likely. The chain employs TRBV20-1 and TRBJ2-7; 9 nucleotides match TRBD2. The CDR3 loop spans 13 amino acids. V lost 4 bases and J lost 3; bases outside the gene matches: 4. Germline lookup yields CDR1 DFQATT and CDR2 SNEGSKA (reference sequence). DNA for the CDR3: TGCAGTGCTAAGGGACTAGCCAACTACGAGCAGTACTCC. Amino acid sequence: CSAKGLANYEQYS.

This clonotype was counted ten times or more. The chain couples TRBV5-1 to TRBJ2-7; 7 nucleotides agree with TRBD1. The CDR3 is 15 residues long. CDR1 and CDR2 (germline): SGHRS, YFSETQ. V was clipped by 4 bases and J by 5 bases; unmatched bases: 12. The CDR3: CASSLSTGSKNEQYF. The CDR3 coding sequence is TGCGCCAGCAGCCTATCGACAGGGAGTAAGAACGAGCAGTACTTC.

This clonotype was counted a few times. CDR3 sequence reads: CASSRDRGQWNEQFF. CDR3 coding DNA: TGCGCCAGCAGCCGGGACAGGGGGCAGTGGAATGAGCAGTTCTTC. J is TRBJ2-1 and V is TRBV5-1; the match to TRBD1 covers 12 bases. The CDR3 is 15 amino acids. The germline V gene has CDR1 SGHRS and CDR2 YFSETQ. The V segment lost 4 bases and the J segment 7 bases; nucleotides outside the gene matches: 6.

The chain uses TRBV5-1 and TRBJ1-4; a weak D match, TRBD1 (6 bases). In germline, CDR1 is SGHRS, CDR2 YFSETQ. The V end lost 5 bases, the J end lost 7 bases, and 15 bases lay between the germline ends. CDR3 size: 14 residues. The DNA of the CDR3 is TGCGCCAGCAGTTCGGGGGGCATAACTGAAAAACTGTTTTTT. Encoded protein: CASSSGGITEKLFF.

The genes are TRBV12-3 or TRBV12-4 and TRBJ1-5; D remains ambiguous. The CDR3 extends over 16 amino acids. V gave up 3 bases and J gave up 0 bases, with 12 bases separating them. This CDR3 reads CASSFNSFSSNQPQHF. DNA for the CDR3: TGTGCCAGCAGTTTTAACTCATTCAGTAGCAATCAGCCCCAGCATTTT.

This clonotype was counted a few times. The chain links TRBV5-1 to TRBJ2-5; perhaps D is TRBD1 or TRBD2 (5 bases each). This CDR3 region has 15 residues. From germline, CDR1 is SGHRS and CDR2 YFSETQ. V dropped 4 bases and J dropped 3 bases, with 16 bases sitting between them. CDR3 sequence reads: CASSSTGTAEETQYF. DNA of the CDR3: TGCGCCAGCAGCAGCACCGGGACCGCAGAAGAGACCCAGTACTTC.